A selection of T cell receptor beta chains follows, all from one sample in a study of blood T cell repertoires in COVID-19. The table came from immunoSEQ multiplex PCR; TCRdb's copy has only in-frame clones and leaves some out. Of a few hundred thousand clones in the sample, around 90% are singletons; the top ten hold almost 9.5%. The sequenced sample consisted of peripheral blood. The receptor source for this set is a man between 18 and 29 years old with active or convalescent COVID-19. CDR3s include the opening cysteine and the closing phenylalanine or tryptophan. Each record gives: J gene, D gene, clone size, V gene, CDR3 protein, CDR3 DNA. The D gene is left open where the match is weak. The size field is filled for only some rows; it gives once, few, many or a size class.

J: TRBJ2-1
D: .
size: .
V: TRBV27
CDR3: CASSPIPGGLGNEQFF
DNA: TGTGCCAGCAGTCCAATCCCCGGGGGGCTGGGTAATGAGCAGTTCTTC

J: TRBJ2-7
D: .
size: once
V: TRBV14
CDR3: CASSLGGSYEQYF
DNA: TGTGCCAGCAGCCTAGGGGGCTCCTACGAGCAGTACTTC

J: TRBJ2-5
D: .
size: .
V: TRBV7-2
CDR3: CASSSRVGETQYF
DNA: TGTGCCAGCAGCTCACGGGTCGGAGAGACCCAGTACTTC

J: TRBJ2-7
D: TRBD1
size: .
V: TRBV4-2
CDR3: CASSRDRELLEQYF
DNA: TGTGCCAGCAGCCGCGACAGGGAGCTGCTCGAGCAGTACTTC

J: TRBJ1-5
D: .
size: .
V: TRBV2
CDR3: CASSDRGGNQPQHF
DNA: TGTGCCAGCAGTGACAGGGGTGGGAATCAGCCCCAGCATTTT

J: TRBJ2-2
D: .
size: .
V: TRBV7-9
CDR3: CASSLATGRGAGELFF
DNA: TGTGCCAGCAGCTTAGCTACAGGGCGAGGGGCCGGGGAGCTGTTTTTT

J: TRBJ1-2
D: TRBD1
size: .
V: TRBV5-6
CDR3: CASRTRTGTGRGGYTF
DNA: TGTGCCAGCAGAACCCGGACAGGGACGGGTCGGGGAGGCTACACCTTC

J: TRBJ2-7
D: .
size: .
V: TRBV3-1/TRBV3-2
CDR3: CASSQASEQYF
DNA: TGTGCCAGCAGCCAAGCTAGCGAGCAGTACTTC

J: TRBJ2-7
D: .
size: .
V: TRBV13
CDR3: CASSLRGMTGDEQYF
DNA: TGTGCCAGCAGCTTACGGGGGATGACGGGGGACGAGCAGTACTTC

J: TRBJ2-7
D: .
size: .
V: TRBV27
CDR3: CASSLYGDSSYEQYF
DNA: TGTGCCAGCAGTTTATATGGAGATAGCTCCTACGAGCAGTACTTC

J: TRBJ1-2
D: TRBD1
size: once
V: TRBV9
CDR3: CASSGTGGAGYGYTF
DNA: TGTGCCAGCAGCGGTACAGGGGGCGCAGGCTATGGCTACACCTTC

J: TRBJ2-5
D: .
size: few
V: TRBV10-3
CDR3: CAISERAEGETQYF
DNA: TGTGCCATCAGTGAAAGGGCGGAGGGGGAGACCCAGTACTTC

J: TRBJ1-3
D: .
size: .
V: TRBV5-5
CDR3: CASSSRLGGGKSGNTIYF
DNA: TGTGCCAGCAGCTCACGCTTAGGGGGTGGAAAGTCTGGAAACACCATATATTTT

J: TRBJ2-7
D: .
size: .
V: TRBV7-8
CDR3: CASSPRRAINSYEQYF
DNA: TGTGCCAGCAGCCCCCGTCGCGCTATAAACTCCTACGAGCAGTACTTC

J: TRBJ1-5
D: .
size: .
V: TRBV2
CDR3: CASHRDISQPQHF
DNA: TGTGCCAGCCACAGGGATATCAGTCAGCCCCAGCATTTT

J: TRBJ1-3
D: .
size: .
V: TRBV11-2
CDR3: CASSLDRGHSGNTIYF
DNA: TGTGCCAGCAGCTTAGATCGCGGCCACTCTGGAAACACCATATATTTT

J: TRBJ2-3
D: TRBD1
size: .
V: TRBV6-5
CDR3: CASSLQGDTQYF
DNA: TGTGCCAGCAGCTTACAGGGGGATACGCAGTATTTT

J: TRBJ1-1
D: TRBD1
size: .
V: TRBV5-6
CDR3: CASSSRDRVVTEAFF
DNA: TGTGCCAGCAGCTCCCGGGACAGGGTCGTCACTGAAGCTTTCTTT

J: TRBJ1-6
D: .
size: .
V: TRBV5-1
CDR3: CASSLAQGRSYNSPLHF
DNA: TGCGCCAGCAGCTTGGCCCAGGGGCGGTCCTATAATTCACCCCTCCACTTT

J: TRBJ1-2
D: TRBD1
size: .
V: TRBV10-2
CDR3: CASSEPSGTGFGGYTF
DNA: TGCGCCAGCAGTGAACCCTCCGGGACAGGGTTTGGCGGCTACACCTTC

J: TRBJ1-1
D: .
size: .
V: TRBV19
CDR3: CAIAGVVNTEAFF
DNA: TGTGCCATCGCGGGGGTCGTGAACACTGAAGCTTTCTTT

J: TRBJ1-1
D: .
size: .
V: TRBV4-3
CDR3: CASSQVTGYTEAFF
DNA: TGCGCCAGCAGCCAAGTAACGGGTTACACTGAAGCTTTCTTT

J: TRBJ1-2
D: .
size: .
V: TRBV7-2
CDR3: CASSLAGAYYGYTF
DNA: TGTGCCAGCAGCTTAGCAGGGGCTTACTATGGCTACACCTTC

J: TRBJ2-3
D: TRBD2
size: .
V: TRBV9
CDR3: CASSGLAGGPTDTQYF
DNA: TGTGCCAGCAGCGGACTAGCGGGGGGGCCGACAGATACGCAGTATTTT

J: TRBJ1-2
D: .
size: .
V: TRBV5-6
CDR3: CASSPPRQSNYGYTF
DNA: TGTGCCAGCAGCCCTCCACGACAGTCTAACTATGGCTACACCTTC

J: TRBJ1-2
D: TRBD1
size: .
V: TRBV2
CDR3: CAPGALEGTGGYTF
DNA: TGTGCCCCCGGCGCCCTTGAGGGGACAGGGGGCTACACCTTC

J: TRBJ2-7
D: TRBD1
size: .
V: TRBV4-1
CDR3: CASSQDRDRVYEQYF
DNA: TGCGCCAGCAGCCAAGACCGGGACAGGGTCTACGAGCAGTACTTC

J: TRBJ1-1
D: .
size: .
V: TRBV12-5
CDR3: CASGLDPTGNTEAFF
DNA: TGTGCTAGTGGTTTGGATCCGACAGGGAACACTGAAGCTTTCTTT

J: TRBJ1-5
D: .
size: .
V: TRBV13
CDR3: CASSLGGEPQHF
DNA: TGTGCCAGCAGCCTCGGAGGGGAGCCCCAGCATTTT

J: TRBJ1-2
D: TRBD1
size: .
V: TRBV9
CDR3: CASSVDREWYGYTF
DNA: TGTGCCAGCAGCGTCGACAGGGAATGGTATGGCTACACCTTC

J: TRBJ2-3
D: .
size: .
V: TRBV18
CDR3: CASSPPGVETDTQYF
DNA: TGTGCCAGCTCACCACCCGGGGTGGAGACAGATACGCAGTATTTT

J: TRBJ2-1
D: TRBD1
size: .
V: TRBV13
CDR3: CASSLSSIRTGFRVGYNGQFF
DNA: TGTGCCAGCAGCTTATCCTCGATAAGGACAGGGTTTAGAGTTGGATACAATGGGCAGTTCTTC

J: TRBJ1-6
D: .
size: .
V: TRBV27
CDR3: CASRTGTSYSPLHF
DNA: TGTGCCAGCAGAACCGGGACAAGTTATTCACCCCTCCACTTT

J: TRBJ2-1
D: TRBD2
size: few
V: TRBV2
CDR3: CASSPLWTSGGAVYNEQFF
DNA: TGTGCCAGCAGTCCCCTATGGACTAGCGGGGGGGCTGTCTACAATGAGCAGTTCTTC

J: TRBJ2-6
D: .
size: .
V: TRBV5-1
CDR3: CASSPPGYETGANVLTF
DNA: TGCGCCAGCAGCCCCCCCGGGTACGAGACTGGGGCCAACGTCCTGACTTTC

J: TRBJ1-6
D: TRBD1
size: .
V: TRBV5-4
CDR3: CASSSTGGLVSPLHF
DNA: TGTGCCAGCAGCTCAACAGGGGGATTAGTCTCACCCCTCCACTTT

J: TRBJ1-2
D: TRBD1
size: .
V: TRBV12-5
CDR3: CASGLGQGILGGYTF
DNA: TGTGCTAGTGGTTTGGGACAGGGGATTTTAGGTGGCTACACCTTC

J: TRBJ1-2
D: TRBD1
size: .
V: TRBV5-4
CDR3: CASSLARGWNYGYTF
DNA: TGTGCCAGCAGCTTGGCCAGGGGGTGGAACTATGGCTACACCTTC

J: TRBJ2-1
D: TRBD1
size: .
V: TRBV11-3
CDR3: CASSLTGESYNEQFF
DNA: TGTGCCAGCAGCTTGACAGGGGAATCCTACAATGAGCAGTTCTTC

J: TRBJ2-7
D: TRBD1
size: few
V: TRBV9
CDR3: CASSPGQGAGEQYF
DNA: TGTGCCAGCAGCCCGGGACAGGGGGCCGGCGAGCAGTACTTC

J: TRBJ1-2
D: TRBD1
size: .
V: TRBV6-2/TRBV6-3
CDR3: CASSSRTGSYGYTF
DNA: TGTGCCAGCAGTTCGAGGACAGGGAGCTATGGCTACACCTTC

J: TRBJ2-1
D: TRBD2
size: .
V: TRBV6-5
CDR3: CASSKLAGGINEQFF
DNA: TGTGCCAGCAGTAAACTAGCGGGGGGCATCAATGAGCAGTTCTTC

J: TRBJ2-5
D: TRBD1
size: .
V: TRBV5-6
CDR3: CASSLDGQGAREETQYF
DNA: TGTGCCAGCAGCTTGGACGGACAGGGGGCGCGGGAAGAGACCCAGTACTTC

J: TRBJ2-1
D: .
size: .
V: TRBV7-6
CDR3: CASSLAGRLYNEQFF
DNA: TGTGCCAGCAGCTTAGCGGGGAGACTTTACAATGAGCAGTTCTTC

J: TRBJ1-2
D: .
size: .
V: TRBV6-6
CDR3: CASSIPPWGQTDGYTF
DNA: TGTGCCAGCAGTATCCCCCCCTGGGGGCAAACGGATGGCTACACCTTC

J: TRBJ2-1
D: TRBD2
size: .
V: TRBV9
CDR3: CASSAHLAGSSYNEQFF
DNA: TGTGCCAGCAGCGCCCATCTAGCGGGGAGCTCCTACAATGAGCAGTTCTTC

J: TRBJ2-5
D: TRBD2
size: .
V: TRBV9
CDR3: CASSKQAGGQETQYF
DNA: TGTGCCAGCAGCAAACAAGCGGGGGGCCAAGAGACCCAGTACTTC

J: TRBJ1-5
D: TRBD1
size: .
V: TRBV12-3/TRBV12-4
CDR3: CASSQGGQPQHF
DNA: TGTGCCAGCAGTCAGGGGGGTCAGCCCCAGCATTTT

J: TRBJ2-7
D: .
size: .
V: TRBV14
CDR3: CASSQGSDEQYF
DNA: TGTGCCAGCAGCCAAGGGAGTGACGAGCAGTACTTC

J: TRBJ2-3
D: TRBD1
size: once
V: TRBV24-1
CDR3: CATSDPPGQGAGDTQYF
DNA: TGTGCCACCAGTGATCCACCGGGACAGGGGGCGGGAGATACGCAGTATTTT

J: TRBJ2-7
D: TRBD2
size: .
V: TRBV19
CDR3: CASNPSGGAAEQYF
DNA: TGTGCCAGTAACCCTAGCGGGGGGGCAGCCGAGCAGTACTTC

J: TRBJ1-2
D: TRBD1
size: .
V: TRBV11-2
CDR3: CASSSVTGNYGYTF
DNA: TGTGCCAGCAGCTCGGTGACAGGGAACTATGGCTACACCTTC

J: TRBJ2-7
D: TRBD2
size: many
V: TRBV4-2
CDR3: CASSQDLAAYEQYF
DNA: TGTGCCAGCAGCCAAGATCTAGCGGCCTACGAGCAGTACTTC

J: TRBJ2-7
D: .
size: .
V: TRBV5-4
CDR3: CASSSEGYEQYF
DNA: TGTGCCAGCAGCTCGGAGGGCTACGAGCAGTACTTC

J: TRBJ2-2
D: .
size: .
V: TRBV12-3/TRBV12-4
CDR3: CATGVDTGELFF
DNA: TGTGCCACGGGGGTTGACACCGGGGAGCTGTTTTTT

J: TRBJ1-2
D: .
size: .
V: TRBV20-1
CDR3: CSASKQVDYGYTF
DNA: TGCAGTGCTAGTAAACAGGTAGACTATGGCTACACCTTC

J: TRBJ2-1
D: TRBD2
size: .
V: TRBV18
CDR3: CASSPPQAGSLFNEQFF
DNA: TGTGCCAGCTCACCACCTCAAGCGGGGAGCCTTTTCAATGAGCAGTTCTTC

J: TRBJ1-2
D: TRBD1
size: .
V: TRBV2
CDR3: CASSMDRGVGYGYTF
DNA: TGTGCCAGCAGCATGGACAGGGGGGTAGGCTATGGCTACACCTTC